This T cell receptor beta chain was recovered during a study of shared clonotypes between healthy human individuals (dated by TCRdb to 2020 to 2021). Context from the whole study: Two women and a few men aged 18 to 49 years were included in the cohort. To estimate repertoire size and how much clonotypes are shared between individuals, the study performed deep sequencing of blood TCR repertoires from a handful of healthy adults. For each donor, CD4 naive and CD4 memory were each given three plates, CD8 naive was given two plates, and CD8 memory was given one plate. To increase sequencing depth and limit assay-specific biases, TCR repertoire library preparation and sequencing were carried out by different laboratories using diverse techniques. Each donor's leukapheresis produced roughly between roughly 0.94 and 9.5 billion PBMCs. Study-wide findings and limitations: Sampling was restricted to blood, and TCR repertoires in tissue are likely to differ from TCR repertoires in blood. Estimated clonotype richness was generally larger for naive than for memory subsets. Sharing across several donors was observed for approximately 5% of naive CD4, over 3% of naive CD8, around 2.5% of memory CD4, and roughly 0.4% of memory CD8 clonotypes. Rarefaction of sorted-subset datasets indicated incomplete sequencing despite the large sequencing depth. Pairwise subsampling led to the expectation that sequencing depth would affect the degree of clonotype sharing among donors. Compared with non-shared clonotypes, the clonotypes found in all four sorted-subset donors had higher generation probabilities. Because the study included a small number of donors, the genetic and exposure-history diversity represented was limited.

A distance of 8 bases separates the germline ends of V and J, which lose 4 bases and 7 bases respectively. CDR1 and CDR2 (SGHRS, YFSETQ) derive from the germline V gene. The CDR3 spans 11 residues, from the cysteine through the phenylalanine. Of the read, only the CDR3 DNA is kept; its 33 bases are in frame from base 1. The donors were healthy, HIV-negative adults who had no recently reported acute infections or vaccinations. Only Caucasian adults living in Nashville, Tennessee, USA were represented among the donors. CD4+ T cells were enriched through magnetic negative selection, after which naive cells were positively selected on CD45RA and the remaining negative fraction served as the memory subset. After blood collection by leukapheresis, PBMCs were isolated using Ficoll-Histopaque density gradient centrifugation and then cryopreserved in the vapor phase of liquid nitrogen. Analytical flow cytometry was used to check the purity and quantity of each magnetically sorted T cell population. Genomic DNA was isolated from each sorted fraction and quantified by UV absorbance on a Nanodrop 2000c.

Using the deep immunoSEQ assay, TCR CDR3 regions were amplified from genomic DNA by multiplex PCR. Extracted genomic DNA from each cell subset was distributed evenly across all wells of several immunoSEQ 96-well plates, and each plate was treated as a replicate. For sorted subsets, each replicate PCR was loaded with about 200 ng genomic DNA, equivalent to 25,000 to 35,000 T cell genomes. The purified libraries were quantified using a Qubit 3.0 fluorometer, sized with a Bioanalyzer 2100, and then quantified again using the KAPA Library Quantification kit. Each immunoSEQ 96-well plate was sequenced on its own single-read 150-cycle Illumina NextSeq 550 flow cell. Turning to the authors' computational methods: Because only junctional sequences without quality scores were contained in the immunoSEQ output, filtering matching that applied to full-length reads could not be performed. Sequences were annotated with PyIR, a Python wrapper for IgBLAST v1.9, and V/J genes and CDR3 were assigned using IMGT germline references. Any read was removed if the V/J assignment was weak (E-value above 1e-6), the CDR3 was missing, or the read contained stop codons, out-of-frame junctions, or ambiguous translated residues. A V3J clonotype was defined by an identical inferred V gene, J gene, and CDR3 amino acid sequence. Percentage overlap between repertoires was computed as shared unique clonotypes divided by the size of the smaller repertoire. RTK rarefaction, the Chao1 estimator, and Recon v2.1 estimates of unobserved clonotypes were used to assess repertoire richness. Generation probabilities for all TCRbeta clonotypes obtained by the gDNA method from a few donors were computed using OLGA. TCRdb re-hosts the immuneACCESS table, in-frame sequences only. Its copies lack some clones; in the studies checked, an unresolved V gene accounts for under half of them, and the cause for the rest is not known. That table furnishes V, J and clone size, whereas the DNA furnished D and trimming. The sample includes around 1 million clones, with approximately 80% observed a single time. Roughly 1.5% of the sample is held by the ten biggest clonotypes.

On this clone itself: Its target antigen remains unknown. There are no base qualities to consult, and no much larger clone falls within one base.

The chain is encoded by TRBV5-1 joined to TRBJ1-2; TRBD1 might be the D gene, on 6 matching bases. The sequenced sample was memory CD4+ T cells sorted from blood. This specimen's cell subset or site label, interpreted: CD45RA-negative fraction. The receptor comes from a man aged 18 to 29 in good health. The DNA is as follows: TGCGCCAGCAGCGTAGGGGGTGGCTACACCTTC. Its translation reads: CASSVGGGYTF.